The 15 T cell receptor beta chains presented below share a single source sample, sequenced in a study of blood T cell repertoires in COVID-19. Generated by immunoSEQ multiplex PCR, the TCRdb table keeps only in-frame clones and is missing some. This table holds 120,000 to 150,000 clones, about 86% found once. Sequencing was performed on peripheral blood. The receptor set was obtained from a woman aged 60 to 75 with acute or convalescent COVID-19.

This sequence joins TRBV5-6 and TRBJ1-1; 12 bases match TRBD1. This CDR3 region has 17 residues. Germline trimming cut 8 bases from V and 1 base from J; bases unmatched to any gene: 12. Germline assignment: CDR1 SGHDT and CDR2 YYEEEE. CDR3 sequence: CASLRGTGGRGNTEAFF. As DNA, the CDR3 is TGTGCCAGTCTCCGGGGGACAGGGGGCAGAGGGAACACTGAAGCTTTCTTT.

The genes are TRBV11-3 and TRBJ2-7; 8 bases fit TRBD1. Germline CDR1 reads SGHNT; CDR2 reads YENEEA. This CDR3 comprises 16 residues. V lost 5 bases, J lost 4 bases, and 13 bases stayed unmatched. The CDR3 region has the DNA TGTGCCAGCAGCCAGATGGGGGACAGGATGTCTTACGAGCAGTACTTC. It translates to CASSQMGDRMSYEQYF.

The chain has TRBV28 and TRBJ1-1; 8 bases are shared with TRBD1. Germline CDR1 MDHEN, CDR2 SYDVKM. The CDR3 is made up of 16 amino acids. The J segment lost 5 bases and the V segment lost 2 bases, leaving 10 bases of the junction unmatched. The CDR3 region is CASSLPQGAVGTEAFF. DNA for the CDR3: TGTGCCAGCAGTTTACCGCAGGGGGCGGTTGGGACTGAAGCTTTCTTT.

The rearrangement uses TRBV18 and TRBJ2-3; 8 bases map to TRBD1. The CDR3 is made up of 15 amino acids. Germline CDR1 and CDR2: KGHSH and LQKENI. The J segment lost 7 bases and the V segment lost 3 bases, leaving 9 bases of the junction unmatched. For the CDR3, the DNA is TGTGCCAGCTCACCCACCGGGACAGGTGAATATACGCAGTATTTT. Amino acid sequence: CASSPTGTGEYTQYF.

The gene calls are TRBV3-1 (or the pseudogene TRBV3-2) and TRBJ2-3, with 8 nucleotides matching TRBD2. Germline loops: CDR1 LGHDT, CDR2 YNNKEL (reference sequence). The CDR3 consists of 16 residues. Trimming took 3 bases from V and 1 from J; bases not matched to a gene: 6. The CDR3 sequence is CASSHLAGRGTDTQYF. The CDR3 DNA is TGTGCCAGCAGCCACTTAGCGGGGCGCGGCACAGATACGCAGTATTTT.

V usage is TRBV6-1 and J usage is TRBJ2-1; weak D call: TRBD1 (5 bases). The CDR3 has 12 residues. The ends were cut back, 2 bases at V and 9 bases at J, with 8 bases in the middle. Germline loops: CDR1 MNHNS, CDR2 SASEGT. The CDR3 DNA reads TGTGCCAGCAGTGAATGGGGCCGTGAGCAGTTCTTC. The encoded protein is CASSEWGREQFF.

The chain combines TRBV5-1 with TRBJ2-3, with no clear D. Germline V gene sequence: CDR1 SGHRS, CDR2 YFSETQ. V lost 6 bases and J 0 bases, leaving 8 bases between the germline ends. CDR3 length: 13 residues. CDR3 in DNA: TGCGCCAGCACCCTGACAAGCACAGATACGCAGTATTTT. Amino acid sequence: CASTLTSTDTQYF.

The CDR3 protein is CASSVEDRAWRGNEQFF. The CDR3 region has the DNA TGTGCCAGCAGCGTAGAAGACCGAGCGTGGCGGGGCAATGAGCAGTTCTTC. This sequence joins TRBV9 and TRBJ2-1, with a weak D call TRBD2 (6 bases). CDR1 is SGDLS, CDR2 YYNGEE, per germline. The CDR3 covers 17 residues. V lost 0 bases, J lost 6 bases, and 19 bases lay in between.

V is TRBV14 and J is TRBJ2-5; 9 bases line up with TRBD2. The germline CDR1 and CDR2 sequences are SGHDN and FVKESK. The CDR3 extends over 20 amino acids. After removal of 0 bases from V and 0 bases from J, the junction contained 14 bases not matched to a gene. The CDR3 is CASSQDLQSGGRGYQETQYF. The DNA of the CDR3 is TGTGCCAGCAGCCAAGACCTTCAAAGCGGGGGGCGTGGGTACCAAGAGACCCAGTACTTC.

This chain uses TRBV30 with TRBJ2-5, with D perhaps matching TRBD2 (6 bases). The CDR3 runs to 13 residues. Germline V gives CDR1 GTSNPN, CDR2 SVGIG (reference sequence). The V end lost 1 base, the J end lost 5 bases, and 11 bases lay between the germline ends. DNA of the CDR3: TGTGCCTGGAGTGGCCTAGCGAGGGAGACCCAGTACTTC. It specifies CAWSGLARETQYF.

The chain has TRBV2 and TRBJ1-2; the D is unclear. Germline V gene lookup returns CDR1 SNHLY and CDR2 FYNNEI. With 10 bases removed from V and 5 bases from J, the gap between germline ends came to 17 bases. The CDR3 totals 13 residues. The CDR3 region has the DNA TGTGCCAACCAGACACCAGAGAGATATGGCTACACCTTC. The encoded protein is CANQTPERYGYTF.

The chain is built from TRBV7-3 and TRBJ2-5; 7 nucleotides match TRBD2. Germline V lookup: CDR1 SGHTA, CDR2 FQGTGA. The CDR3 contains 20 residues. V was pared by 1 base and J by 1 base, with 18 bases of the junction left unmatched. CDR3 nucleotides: TGTGCCAGCAGCTTAAGAATTTTCGAACAGCGGGGAAATTTCCAAGAGACCCAGTACTTC. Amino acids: CASSLRIFEQRGNFQETQYF. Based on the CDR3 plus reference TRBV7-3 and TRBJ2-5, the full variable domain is GAGVSQTPSNKVTEKGKYVELRCDPISGHTALYWYRQSLGQGPEFLIYFQGTGAADDSGLPNDRFFAVRPEGSVSTLKIQRTERGDSAVYLCASSLRIFEQRGNFQETQYFGPGTRLLVL.

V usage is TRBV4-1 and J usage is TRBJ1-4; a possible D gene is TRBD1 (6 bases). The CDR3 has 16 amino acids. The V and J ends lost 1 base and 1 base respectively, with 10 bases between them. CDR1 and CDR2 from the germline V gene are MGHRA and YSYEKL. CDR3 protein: CASSQVGGGTNEKLFF. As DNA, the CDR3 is TGCGCCAGCAGCCAAGTAGGGGGGGGAACTAATGAAAAACTGTTTTTT.

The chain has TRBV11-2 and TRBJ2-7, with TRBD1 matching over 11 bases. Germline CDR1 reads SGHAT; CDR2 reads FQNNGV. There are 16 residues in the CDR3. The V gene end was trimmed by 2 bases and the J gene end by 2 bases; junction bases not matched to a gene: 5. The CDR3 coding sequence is TGTGCCAGCAGCTTAACACGGACAGGGGGCACCTACGAGCAGTACTTC. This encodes CASSLTRTGGTYEQYF.

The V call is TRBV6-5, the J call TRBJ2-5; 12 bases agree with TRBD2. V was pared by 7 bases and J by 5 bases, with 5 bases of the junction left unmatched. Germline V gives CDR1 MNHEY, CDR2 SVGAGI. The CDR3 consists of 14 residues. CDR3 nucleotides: TGTGCCAGCAAGGCTAGCGGGGGGGCGGAGACCCAGTACTTC. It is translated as CASKASGGAETQYF.